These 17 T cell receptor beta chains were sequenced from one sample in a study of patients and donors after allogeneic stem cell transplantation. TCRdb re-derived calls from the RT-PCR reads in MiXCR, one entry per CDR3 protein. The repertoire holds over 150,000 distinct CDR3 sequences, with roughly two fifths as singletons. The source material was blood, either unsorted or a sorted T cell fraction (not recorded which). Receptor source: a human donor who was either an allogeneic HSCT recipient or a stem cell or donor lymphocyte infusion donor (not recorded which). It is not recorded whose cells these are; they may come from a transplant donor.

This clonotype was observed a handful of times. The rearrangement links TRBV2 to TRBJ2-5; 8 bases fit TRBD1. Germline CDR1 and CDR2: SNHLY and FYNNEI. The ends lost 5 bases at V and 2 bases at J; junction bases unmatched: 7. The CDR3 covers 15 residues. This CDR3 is CASSRWDRSQETQYF. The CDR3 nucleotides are TGTGCCAGCAGTAGATGGGACAGGAGTCAAGAGACCCAGTACTTC.

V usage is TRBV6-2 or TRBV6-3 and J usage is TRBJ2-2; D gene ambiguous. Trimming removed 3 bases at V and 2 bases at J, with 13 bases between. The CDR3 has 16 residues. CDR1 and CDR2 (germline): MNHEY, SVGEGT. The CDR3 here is CASSYGRPTNTGELFF. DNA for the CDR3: TGTGCCAGCAGTTATGGCAGACCAACAAACACCGGGGAGCTGTTTTTT.

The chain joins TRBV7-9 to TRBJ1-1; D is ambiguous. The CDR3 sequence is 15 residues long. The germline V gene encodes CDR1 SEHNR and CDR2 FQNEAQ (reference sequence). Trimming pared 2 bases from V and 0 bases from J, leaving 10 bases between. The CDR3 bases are TGTGCCAGCAGCTTACGGGCGGGGATGAACACTGAAGCTTTCTTT. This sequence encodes CASSLRAGMNTEAFF.

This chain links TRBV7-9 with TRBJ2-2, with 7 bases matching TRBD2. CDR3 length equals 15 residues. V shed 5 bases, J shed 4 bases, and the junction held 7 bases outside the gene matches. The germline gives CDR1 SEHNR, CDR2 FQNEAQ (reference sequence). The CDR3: CASSPGGSGTGELFF. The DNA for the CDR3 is TGTGCCAGCAGCCCTGGCGGGAGCGGCACCGGGGAGCTGTTTTTT.

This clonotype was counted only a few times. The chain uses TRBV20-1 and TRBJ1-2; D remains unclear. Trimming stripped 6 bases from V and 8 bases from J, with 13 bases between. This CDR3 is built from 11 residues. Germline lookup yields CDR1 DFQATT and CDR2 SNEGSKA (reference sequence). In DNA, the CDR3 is TGCAGTGCCCGTAGGGATGGGGGCTACACCTTC. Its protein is CSARRDGGYTF.

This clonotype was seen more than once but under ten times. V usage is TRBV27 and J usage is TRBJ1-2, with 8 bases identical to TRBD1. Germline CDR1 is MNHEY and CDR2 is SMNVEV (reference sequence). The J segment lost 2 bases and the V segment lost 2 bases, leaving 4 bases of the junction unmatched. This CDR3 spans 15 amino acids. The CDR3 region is CASSLRRTGNYGYTF. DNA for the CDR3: TGTGCCAGCAGTTTAAGGAGGACAGGGAACTATGGCTACACCTTC.

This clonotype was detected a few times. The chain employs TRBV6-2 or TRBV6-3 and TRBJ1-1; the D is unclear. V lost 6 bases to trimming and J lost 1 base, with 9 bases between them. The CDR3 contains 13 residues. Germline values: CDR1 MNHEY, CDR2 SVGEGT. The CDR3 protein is CASSETRNTEAFF. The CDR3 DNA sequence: TGTGCCAGCAGCGAAACACGGAACACTGAAGCTTTCTTT.

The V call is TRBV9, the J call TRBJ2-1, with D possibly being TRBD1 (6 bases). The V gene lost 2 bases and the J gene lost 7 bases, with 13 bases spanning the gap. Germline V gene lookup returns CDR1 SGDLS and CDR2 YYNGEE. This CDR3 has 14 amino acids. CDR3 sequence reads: CASSVSGARNEQFF. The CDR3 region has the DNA TGTGCCAGCAGCGTGTCAGGGGCGCGGAATGAGCAGTTCTTC.

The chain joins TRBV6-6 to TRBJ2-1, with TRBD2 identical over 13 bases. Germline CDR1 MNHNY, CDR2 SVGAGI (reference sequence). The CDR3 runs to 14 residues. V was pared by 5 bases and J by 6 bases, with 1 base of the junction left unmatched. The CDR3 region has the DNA TGTGCCAGCAGTACTAGCGGGAGGGCCAATGAGCAGTTCTTC. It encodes CASSTSGRANEQFF.

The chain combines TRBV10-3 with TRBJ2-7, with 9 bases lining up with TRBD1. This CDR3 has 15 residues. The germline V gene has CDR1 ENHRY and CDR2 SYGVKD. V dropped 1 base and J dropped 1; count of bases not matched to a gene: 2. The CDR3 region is CAISEYGTGSYEQYF. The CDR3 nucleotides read TGTGCCATCAGTGAGTATGGGACAGGGTCCTACGAGCAGTACTTC.

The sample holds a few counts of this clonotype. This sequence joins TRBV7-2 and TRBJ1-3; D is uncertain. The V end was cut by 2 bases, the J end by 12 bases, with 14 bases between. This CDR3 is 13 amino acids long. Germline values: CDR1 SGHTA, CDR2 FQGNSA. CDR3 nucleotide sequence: TGTGCCAGCAGCTTAATGACGGGGTCTATCATATATTTT. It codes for CASSLMTGSIIYF. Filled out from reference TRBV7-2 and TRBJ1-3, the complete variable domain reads GAGVSQSPSNKVTEKGKDVELRCDPISGHTALYWYRQSLGQGLEFLIYFQGNSAPDKSGLPSDRFSAERTGGSVSTLTIQRTQQEDSAVYLCASSLMTGSIIYFGEGSWLTVV.

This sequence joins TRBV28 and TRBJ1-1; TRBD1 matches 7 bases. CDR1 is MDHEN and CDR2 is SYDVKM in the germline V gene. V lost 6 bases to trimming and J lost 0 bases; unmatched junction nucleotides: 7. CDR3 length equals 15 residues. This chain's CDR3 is CASRFSGTVNTEAFF. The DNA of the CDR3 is TGTGCCAGCAGATTCTCCGGGACAGTGAACACTGAAGCTTTCTTT.

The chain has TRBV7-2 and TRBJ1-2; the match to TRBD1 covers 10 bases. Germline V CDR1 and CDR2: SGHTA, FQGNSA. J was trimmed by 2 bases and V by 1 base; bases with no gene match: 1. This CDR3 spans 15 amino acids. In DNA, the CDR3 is TGTGCCAGCAGCTTAGTGGACAGGGGGAACTATGGCTACACCTTC. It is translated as CASSLVDRGNYGYTF.

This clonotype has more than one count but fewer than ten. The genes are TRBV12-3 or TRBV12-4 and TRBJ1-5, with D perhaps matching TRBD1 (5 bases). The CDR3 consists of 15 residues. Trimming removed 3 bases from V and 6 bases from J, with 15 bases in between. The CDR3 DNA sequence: TGTGCCAGCAGTTTCTGGGGGGTTACCAGTCAGCCCCAGCATTTT. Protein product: CASSFWGVTSQPQHF.

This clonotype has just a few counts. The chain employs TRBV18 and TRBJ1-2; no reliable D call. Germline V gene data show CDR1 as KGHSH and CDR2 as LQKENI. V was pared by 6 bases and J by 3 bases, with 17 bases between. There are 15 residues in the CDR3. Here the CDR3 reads CASSTTATSDYGYTF. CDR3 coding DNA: TGTGCCAGCTCTACGACTGCCACAAGCGACTATGGCTACACCTTC.

This chain's CDR3 is CAWSVGKAFF. The DNA of the CDR3 is TGTGCCTGGAGTGTAGGGAAAGCTTTCTTT. This sequence joins TRBV30 and TRBJ1-1; D uncertain. Between the trimmed V and J ends, which lost 0 bases and 9 bases, there was a span of 5 bases. There are 10 residues in the CDR3. The germline V gene encodes CDR1 GTSNPN and CDR2 SVGIG (reference sequence).

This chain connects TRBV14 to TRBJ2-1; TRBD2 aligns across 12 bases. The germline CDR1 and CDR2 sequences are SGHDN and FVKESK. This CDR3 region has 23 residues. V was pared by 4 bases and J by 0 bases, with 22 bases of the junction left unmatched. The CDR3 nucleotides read TGTGCCAGCAGCCCAACGGGGTTTTTCGGACTAGCGGGACCCTATAGCTCCTACAATGAGCAGTTCTTC. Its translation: CASSPTGFFGLAGPYSSYNEQFF.